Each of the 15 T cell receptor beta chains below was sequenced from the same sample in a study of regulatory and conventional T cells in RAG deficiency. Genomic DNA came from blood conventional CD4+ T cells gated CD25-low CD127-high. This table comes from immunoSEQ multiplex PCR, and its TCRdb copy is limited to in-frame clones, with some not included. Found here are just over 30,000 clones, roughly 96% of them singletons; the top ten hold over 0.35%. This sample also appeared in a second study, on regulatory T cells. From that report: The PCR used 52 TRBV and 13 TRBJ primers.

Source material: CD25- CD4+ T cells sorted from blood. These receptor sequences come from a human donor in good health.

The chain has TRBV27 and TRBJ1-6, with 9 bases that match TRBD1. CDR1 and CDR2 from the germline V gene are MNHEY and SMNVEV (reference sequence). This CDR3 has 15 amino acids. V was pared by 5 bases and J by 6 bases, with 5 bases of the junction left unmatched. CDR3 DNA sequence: TGTGCCAGCAGTCGGGGACAGGGAACTAATTCACCCCTCCACTTT. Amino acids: CASSRGQGTNSPLHF.

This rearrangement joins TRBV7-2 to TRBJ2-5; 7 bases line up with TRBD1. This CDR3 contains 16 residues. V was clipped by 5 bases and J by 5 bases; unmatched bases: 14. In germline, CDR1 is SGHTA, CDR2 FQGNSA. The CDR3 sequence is CASSRSPGTAGETQYF. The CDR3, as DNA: TGTGCCAGCAGCCGCAGCCCCGGGACAGCTGGGGAGACCCAGTACTTC.

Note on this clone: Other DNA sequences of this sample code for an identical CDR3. CDR3 protein: CASSVGDRGRGEQYF. The CDR3 DNA is TGTGCCAGCAGCGTAGGGGACAGGGGGCGGGGTGAGCAGTACTTC. This chain connects TRBV9 to TRBJ2-7; 12 bases align to TRBD1. The CDR3 covers 15 residues. Germline V CDR1 and CDR2: SGDLS, YYNGEE. The ends lost 0 bases at V and 7 bases at J; junction bases unmatched: 5.

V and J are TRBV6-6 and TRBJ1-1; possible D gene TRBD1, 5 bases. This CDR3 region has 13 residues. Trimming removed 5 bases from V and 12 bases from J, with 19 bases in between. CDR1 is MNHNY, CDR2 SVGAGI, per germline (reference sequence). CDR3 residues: CASSLDGGTGTFF. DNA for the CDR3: TGTGCCAGCAGTCTTGACGGGGGGACGGGGACTTTCTTT.

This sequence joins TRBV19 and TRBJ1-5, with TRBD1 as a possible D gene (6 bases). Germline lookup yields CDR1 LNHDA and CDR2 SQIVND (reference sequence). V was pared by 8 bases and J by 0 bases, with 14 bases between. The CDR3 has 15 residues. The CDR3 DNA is TGTGCCAGTCGCAGACAGGTCCTTAGCAATCAGCCCCAGCATTTT. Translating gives CASRRQVLSNQPQHF.

CDR3 sequence reads: CASRSVGNTIYF. The CDR3 DNA is TGTGCCAGCAGATCTGTTGGAAACACCATATATTTT. The chain joins TRBV6-5 to TRBJ1-3; D is ambiguous. V was clipped by 6 bases and J by 3 bases, with 6 bases between them. Germline CDR1 is MNHEY and CDR2 is SVGAGI. The CDR3 length is 12 residues.

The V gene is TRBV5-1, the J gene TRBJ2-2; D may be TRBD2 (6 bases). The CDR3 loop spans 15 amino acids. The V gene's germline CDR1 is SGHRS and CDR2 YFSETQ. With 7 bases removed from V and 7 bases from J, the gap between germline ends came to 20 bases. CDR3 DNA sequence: TGCGCCAGCCATGGAGGGGCGAGAGGTAGCGGGGAGCTGTTTTTT. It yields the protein CASHGGARGSGELFF.

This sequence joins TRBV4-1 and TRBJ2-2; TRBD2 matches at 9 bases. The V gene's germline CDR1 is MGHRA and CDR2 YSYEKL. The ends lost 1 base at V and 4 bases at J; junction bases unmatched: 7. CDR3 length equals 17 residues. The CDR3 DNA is TGCGCCAGCAGCCAAGTCTGGGCGGGGGGGCGCACCGGGGAGCTGTTTTTT. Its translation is CASSQVWAGGRTGELFF.

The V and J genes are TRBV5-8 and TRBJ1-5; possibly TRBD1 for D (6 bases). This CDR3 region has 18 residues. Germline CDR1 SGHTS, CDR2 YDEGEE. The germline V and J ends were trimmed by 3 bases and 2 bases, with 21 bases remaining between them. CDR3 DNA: TGTGCCAGCAGCTCCCTAACAGGGATAGTTTGGGGCAATCAGCCCCAGCATTTT. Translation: CASSSLTGIVWGNQPQHF.

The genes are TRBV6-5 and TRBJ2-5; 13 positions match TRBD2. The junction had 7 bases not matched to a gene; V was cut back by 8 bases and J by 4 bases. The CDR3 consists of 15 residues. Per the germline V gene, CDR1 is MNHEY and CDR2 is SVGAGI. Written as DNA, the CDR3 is TGTGCCAGCGTAAGGACTAGCGGGAGTCGAGAGACCCAGTACTTC. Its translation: CASVRTSGSRETQYF.

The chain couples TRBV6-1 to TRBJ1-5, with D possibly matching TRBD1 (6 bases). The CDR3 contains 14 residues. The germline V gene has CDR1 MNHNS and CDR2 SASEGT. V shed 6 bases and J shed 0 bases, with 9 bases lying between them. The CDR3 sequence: CASRVDSSNQPQHF. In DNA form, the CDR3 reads TGTGCCAGCAGGGTGGACAGTAGCAATCAGCCCCAGCATTTT.

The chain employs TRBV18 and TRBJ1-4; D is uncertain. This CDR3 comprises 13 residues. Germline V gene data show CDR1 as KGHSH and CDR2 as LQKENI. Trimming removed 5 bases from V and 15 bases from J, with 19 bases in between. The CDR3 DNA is TGTGCCAGCTCAAAAGACGGGGAAACTAGGGTGTTTTTT. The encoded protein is CASSKDGETRVFF.

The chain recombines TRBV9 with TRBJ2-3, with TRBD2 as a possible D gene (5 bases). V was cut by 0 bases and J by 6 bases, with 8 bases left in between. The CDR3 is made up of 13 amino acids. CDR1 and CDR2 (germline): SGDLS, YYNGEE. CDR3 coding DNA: TGTGCCAGCAGCGTAGCTTCGGGGGATACGCAGTATTTT. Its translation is CASSVASGDTQYF.

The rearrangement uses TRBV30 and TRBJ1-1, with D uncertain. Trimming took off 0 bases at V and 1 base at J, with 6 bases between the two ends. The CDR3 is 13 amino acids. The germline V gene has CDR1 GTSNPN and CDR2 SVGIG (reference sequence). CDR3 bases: TGTGCCTGGAGTGTACAAGAGAACACTGAAGCTTTCTTT. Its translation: CAWSVQENTEAFF.

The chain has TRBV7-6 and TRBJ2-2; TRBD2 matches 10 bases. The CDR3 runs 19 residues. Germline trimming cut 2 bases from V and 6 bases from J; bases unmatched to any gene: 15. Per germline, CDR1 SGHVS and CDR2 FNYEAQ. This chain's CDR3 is CASSLSLRSAGGPSGELFF. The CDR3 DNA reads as TGTGCCAGCAGCTTATCGTTAAGGTCAGCGGGAGGGCCTTCCGGGGAGCTGTTTTTT.